This T cell receptor (beta chain) was documented in a study of blood T cell repertoires in COVID-19. This clone appeared a few times. CDR1 is SGHNT, CDR2 YYREEE, per germline (reference sequence). Losses at the gene ends were 3 bases for V and 4 bases for J; bases not matched to a gene: 6. The length of the CDR3 is 15 residues. Only in-frame clones appear in the TCRdb table, and some are missing; sequencing was by immunoSEQ multiplex PCR. The table has under 200,000 clones, less than 90% seen once; the top ten hold roughly 7.3%. The chain is built from TRBV5-4 and TRBJ1-4; 7 nucleotides align to TRBD1. This TCR came from a woman in her 50s who had recovered from COVID-19. The sequencing input was PBMCs or T cells enriched from blood (not recorded which). The CDR3 sequence: CASSSPGQYNEKLFF. The CDR3 region has the DNA TGTGCCAGCAGCTCACCGGGACAGTATAATGAAAAACTGTTTTTT.